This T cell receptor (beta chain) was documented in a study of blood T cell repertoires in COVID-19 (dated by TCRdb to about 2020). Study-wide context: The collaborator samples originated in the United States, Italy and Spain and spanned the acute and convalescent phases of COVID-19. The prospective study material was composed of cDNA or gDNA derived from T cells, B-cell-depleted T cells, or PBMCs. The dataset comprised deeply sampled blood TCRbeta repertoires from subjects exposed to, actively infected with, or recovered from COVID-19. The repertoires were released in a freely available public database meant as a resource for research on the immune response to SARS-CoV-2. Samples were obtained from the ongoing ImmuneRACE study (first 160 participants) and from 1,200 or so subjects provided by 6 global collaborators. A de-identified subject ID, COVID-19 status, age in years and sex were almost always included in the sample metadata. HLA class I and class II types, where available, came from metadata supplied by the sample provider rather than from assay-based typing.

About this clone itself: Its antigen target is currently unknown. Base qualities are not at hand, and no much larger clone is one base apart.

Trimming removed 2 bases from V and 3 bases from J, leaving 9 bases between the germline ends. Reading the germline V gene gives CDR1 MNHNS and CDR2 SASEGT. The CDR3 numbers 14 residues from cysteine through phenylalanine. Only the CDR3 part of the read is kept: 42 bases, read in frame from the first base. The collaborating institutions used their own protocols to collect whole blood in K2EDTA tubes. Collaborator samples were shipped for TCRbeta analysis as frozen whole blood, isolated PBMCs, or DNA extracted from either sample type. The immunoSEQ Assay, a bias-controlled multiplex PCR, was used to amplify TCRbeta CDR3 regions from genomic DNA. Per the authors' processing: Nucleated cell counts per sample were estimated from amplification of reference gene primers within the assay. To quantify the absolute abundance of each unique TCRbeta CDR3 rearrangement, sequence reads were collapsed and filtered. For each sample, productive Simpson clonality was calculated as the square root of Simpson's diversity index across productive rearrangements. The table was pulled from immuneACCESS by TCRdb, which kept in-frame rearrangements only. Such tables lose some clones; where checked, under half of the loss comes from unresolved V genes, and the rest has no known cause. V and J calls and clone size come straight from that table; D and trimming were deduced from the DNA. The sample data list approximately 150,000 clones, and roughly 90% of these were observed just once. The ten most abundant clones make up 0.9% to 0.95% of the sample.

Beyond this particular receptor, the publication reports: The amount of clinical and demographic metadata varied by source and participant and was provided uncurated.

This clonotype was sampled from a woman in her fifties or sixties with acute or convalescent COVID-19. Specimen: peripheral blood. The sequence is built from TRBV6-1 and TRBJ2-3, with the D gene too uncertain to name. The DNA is TGTGCCAGCAGTGAAAGTTACAGTACAGATACGCAGTATTTT. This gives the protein CASSESYSTDTQYF.